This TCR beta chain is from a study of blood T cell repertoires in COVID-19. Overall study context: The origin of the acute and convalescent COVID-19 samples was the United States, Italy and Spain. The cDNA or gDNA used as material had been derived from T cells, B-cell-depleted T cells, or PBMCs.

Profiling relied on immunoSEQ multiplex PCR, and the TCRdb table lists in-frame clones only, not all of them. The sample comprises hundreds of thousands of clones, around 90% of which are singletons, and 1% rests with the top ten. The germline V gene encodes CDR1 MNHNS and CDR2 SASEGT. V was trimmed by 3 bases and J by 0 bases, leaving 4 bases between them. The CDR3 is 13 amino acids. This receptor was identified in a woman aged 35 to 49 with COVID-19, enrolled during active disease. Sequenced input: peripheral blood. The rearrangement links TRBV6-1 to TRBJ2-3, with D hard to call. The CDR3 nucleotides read TGTGCCAGCAGTGAGGCTAGCACAGATACGCAGTATTTT. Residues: CASSEASTDTQYF.